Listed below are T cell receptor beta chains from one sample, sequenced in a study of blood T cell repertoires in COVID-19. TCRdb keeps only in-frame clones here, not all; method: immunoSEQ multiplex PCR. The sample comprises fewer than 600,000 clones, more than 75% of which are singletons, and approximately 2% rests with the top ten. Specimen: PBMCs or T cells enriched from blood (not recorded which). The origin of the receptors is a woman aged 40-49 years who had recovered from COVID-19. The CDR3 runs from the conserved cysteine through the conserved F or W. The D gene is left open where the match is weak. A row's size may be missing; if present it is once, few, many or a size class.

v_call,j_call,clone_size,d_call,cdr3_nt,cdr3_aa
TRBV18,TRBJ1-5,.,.,TGTGCCAGCTCACTCGCGGCAGGGAGCAATCAGCCCCAGCATTTT,CASSLAAGSNQPQHF
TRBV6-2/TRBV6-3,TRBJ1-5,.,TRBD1,TGTGCCAGCAGCTCGACAGGGGGCCGGGGCAATCAGCCCCAGCATTTT,CASSSTGGRGNQPQHF
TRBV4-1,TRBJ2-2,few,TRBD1,TGCGCCAGCAGCCTGCAGGGGGTCGGCACCGGGGAGCTGTTTTTT,CASSLQGVGTGELFF
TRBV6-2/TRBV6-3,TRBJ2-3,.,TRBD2,TGTGCCAGCAGTTATTCTGAGGCGGGAGGGCCGGATACGCAGTATTTT,CASSYSEAGGPDTQYF
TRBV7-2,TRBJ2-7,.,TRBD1,TGTGCCAGCAGCATACCGACAGGGGGCAAGGGGGAGCAGTACTTC,CASSIPTGGKGEQYF
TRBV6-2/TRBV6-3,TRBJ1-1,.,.,TGTGCCAGCAGTGATAGTACCCCCAGGGCGACTGAAGCTTTCTTT,CASSDSTPRATEAFF
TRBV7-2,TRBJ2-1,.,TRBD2,TGTGCCAGCAGCTTAGCTAGCGGGATCTCCTACAATGAGCAGTTCTTC,CASSLASGISYNEQFF
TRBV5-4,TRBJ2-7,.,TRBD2,TGTGCCAGCAGCCCAGGACTAGCGGGAGGTATCTACGAGCAGTACTTC,CASSPGLAGGIYEQYF
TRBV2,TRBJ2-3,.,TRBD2,TGTGCCAGCAGTGAACGGTCCCCGAGCGGGAGGAGCACAGATACGCAGTATTTT,CASSERSPSGRSTDTQYF
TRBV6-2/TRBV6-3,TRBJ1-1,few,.,TGTGCCAGCAGTTTACGGGGGGCACGACGGAAAACTGAAGCTTTCTTT,CASSLRGARRKTEAFF
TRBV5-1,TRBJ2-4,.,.,TGCGCCAGCAGCTTGGGACAGACGACAAAAAACATTCAGTACTTC,CASSLGQTTKNIQYF
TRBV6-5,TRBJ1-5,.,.,TGTGCCAGCAGTCCAAGCGGGGGTAATCAGCCCCAGCATTTT,CASSPSGGNQPQHF
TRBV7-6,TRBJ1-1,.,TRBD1,TGTGCCAGCAGCTTAGCGCCGGGACAGGGGTCCGGGGATGAAGCTTTCTTT,CASSLAPGQGSGDEAFF
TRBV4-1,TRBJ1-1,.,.,TGCGCCAGCAGCCAAGATGCTGGGGGCCGTCTTATGAACACTGAAGCTTTCTTT,CASSQDAGGRLMNTEAFF
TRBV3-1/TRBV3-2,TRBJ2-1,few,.,TGTGCCAGCAGCCTCCTTTATGAGCAGTTCTTC,CASSLLYEQFF
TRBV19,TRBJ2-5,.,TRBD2,TGTGCCAGTAGTATTGGCGGGACTAGCGAAGAGACCCAGTACTTC,CASSIGGTSEETQYF
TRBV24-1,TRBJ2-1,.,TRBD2,TGTGCCACCAGTGATCGGATGGCGGGAGTAGAGAATGAGCAGTTCTTC,CATSDRMAGVENEQFF
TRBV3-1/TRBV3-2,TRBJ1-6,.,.,TGTGCCAGCAGTCCTAACAGTAATTCACCCCTCCACTTT,CASSPNSNSPLHF
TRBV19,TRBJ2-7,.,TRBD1,TGTGCCAGTGGGCAGGGGACAGGGAACTCCTACGAGCAGTACTTC,CASGQGTGNSYEQYF
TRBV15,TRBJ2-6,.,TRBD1,TGTGCCACCAGCGCTAGGACAGGGTTGGGCTCTGGGGCCAACGTCCTGACTTTC,CATSARTGLGSGANVLTF
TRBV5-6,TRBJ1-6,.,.,TGTGCCAGCAGCCCAGGGAACTCCTATAATTCACCCCTCCACTTT,CASSPGNSYNSPLHF
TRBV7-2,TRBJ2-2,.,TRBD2,TGTGCCAGCAGCTGGCGACTAGCGGGAGTGGGCACCGGGGAGCTGTTTTTT,CASSWRLAGVGTGELFF
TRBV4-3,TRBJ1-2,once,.,TGCGCCAGCAGCCACCTGTGGGAGGGTACTAACTATGGCTACACCTTC,CASSHLWEGTNYGYTF
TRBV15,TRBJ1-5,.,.,TGTGCCACCAGCAGAGATTGGAGTCAGCCCCAGCATTTT,CATSRDWSQPQHF
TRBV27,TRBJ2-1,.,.,TGTGCCAGCAAAGAGAGGTCCTACAATGAGCAGTTCTTC,CASKERSYNEQFF
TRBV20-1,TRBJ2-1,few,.,TGCAGTGCTAGTTGGCCAGCGGCCTACAATGAGCAGTTCTTC,CSASWPAAYNEQFF
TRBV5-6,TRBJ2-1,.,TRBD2,TGTGCCAGCAGCTTGCTAGCGGGAGGCCCGAATGAGCAGTTCTTC,CASSLLAGGPNEQFF
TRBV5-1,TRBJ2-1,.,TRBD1,TGCGCCAGCAGCGAAGCGTGGGACAGGTCCTACAATGAGCAGTTCTTC,CASSEAWDRSYNEQFF
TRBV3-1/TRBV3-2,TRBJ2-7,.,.,TGTGCCAGCAGCCAAGATACAATTGCCTACGAGCAGTACTTC,CASSQDTIAYEQYF
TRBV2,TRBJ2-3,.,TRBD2,TGTGCCGGACAAGGACTAGCGAGCGTAAATACGCAGTATTTT,CAGQGLASVNTQYF
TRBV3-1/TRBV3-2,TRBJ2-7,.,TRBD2,TGTGCCAGCAGCCACCTTTTGCGCGGGAGAGTCCACGAGCAGTACTTC,CASSHLLRGRVHEQYF
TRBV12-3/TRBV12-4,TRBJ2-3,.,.,TGTGCCAGCAGTTTATACACAGATACGCAGTATTTT,CASSLYTDTQYF
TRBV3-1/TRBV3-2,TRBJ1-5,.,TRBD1,TGTGCCAGCAGCCAAGGGACAGGAATCAATCAGCCCCAGCATTTT,CASSQGTGINQPQHF
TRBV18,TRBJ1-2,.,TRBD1,TGTGCCAGCTCACCGCCTACTGGGGACAGGGAATATGGCTACACCTTC,CASSPPTGDREYGYTF
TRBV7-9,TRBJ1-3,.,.,TGTGCCAGCAGCTTAGGGGAGACGAGAGTTAACACCATATATTTT,CASSLGETRVNTIYF
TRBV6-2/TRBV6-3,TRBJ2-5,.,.,TGTGCCAGCAGCCCTCCGAGTGAGACCCAGTACTTC,CASSPPSETQYF
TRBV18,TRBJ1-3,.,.,TGTGCCAGCTCTTTTTCTTCGGGTGGAAACACCATATATTTT,CASSFSSGGNTIYF
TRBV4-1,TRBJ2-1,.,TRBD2,TGCGCCAGCAGCCAAACTAGCGGGACCTACAATGAGCAGTTCTTC,CASSQTSGTYNEQFF
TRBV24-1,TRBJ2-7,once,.,TGTGCCACCAGTGATTTTGTCCAGGGCATGAGATACGAGCAGTACTTC,CATSDFVQGMRYEQYF
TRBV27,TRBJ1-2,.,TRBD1,TGTGCCAGCAGTCCCACACTCCGGGACAGGAATGGCTACACCTTC,CASSPTLRDRNGYTF
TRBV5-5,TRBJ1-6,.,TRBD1,TGTGCCAGCAGCTCCTACCCAGGGGGCTCCTATAATTCACCCCTCCACTTT,CASSSYPGGSYNSPLHF
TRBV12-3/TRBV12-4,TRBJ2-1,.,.,TGTGCCAGCAGTTTAGGCGGTTACCAGTTCTTC,CASSLGGYQFF
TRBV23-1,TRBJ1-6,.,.,TGCGCCAGCAGTCAGACAATCCGGGGGGATAATTCACCCCTCCACTTT,CASSQTIRGDNSPLHF
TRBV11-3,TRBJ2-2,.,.,TGTGCCAGCAGCCGGACTGCAACGAACACCGGGGAGCTGTTTTTT,CASSRTATNTGELFF
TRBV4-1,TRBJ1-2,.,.,TGCGCCAGCAGCCCCTCTGGCGGGTTGCCCGGCTACACCTTC,CASSPSGGLPGYTF
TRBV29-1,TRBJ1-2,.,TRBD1,TGCAGCGTTAACCGGGACAGGGGGCGCATTAACTATGGCTACACCTTC,CSVNRDRGRINYGYTF
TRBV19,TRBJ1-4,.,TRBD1,TGTGCCAGTAGCATCCGGACAGGCTCTAATGAAAAACTGTTTTTT,CASSIRTGSNEKLFF
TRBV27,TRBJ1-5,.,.,TGTGCCAGCAGTTCCTCACTTTACAGGGATTCGCTTGGGAATCAGCCCCAGCATTTT,CASSSSLYRDSLGNQPQHF
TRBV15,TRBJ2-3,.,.,TGTGCCACCAGCAGAGAGGGCGGGAGCACAGATACGCAGTATTTT,CATSREGGSTDTQYF
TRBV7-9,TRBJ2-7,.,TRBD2,TGTGCCAGCAGCAGAGGGGCTAGCGGGATTGGACCCTACGAGCAGTACTTC,CASSRGASGIGPYEQYF
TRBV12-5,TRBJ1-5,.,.,TGTGCTAGTGGTTTGACAGCTATCAATCAGCCCCAGCATTTT,CASGLTAINQPQHF
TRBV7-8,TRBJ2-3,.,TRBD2,TGTGCCAGCAGGCCGACACCCCCTAGCGGGAGGTTCACAGATACGCAGTATTTT,CASRPTPPSGRFTDTQYF
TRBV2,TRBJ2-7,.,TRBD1,TGTGCCAGCAGTGTCGCCAGGGGGTACGAGCAGTACTTC,CASSVARGYEQYF
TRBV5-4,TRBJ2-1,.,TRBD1,TGTGCCAGCAGCTCGACAGGGGACAATGAGCAGTTCTTC,CASSSTGDNEQFF
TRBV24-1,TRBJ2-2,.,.,TGTGCCACCAGTCCGGGGGCAGGGGGACACACCGGGGAGCTGTTTTTT,CATSPGAGGHTGELFF
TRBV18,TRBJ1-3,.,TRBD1,TGTGCCAGCTCACAACCCGACAGGGATGGAAACACCATATATTTT,CASSQPDRDGNTIYF
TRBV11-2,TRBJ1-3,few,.,TGTGCCAGCAGCCAAAATACAGGGAATGCAGGAAACACCATATATTTT,CASSQNTGNAGNTIYF